Below, 27 T cell receptor beta chains from the same sample are listed, as sequenced in a study of T-cell reconstitution after alpha-beta-depleted transplantation in children. TCRbeta library construction was performed incorporating unique molecular identifiers. A single record per CDR3 protein comes from TCRdb applying MiXCR to the PCR reads. The profile covers about 830,000 distinct CDR3 sequences, with roughly 16% appearing a single time and around 4.5% taken by the ten largest. The material was PBMCs, mostly from graft donor cells, obtained 360 days after TCRalphabeta/CD19-depleted stem cell transplant. All receptors derive from a male patient aged 5 to 17 who had a stem cell transplant for acute lymphoblastic leukemia, so the T cells may come from the graft donor.

V gene TRBV18 combines with J gene TRBJ2-5; TRBD2 matches 7 bases. The ends lost 4 bases at V and 5 bases at J; junction bases unmatched: 7. The CDR3 length is 14 residues. The germline gives CDR1 KGHSH, CDR2 LQKENI. Here the CDR3 reads CASSRDYGMETQYF. CDR3 DNA sequence: TGTGCCAGCTCACGGGACTATGGTATGGAGACCCAGTACTTC. Based on the CDR3 plus reference TRBV18 and TRBJ2-5, the full variable domain is NAGVMQNPRHLVRRRGQEARLRCSPMKGHSHVYWYRQLPEEGLKFMVYLQKENIIDESGMPKERFSAEFPKEGPSILRIQQVVRGDSAAYFCASSRDYGMETQYFGPGTRLLVL.

This clonotype was counted a few times. This chain connects TRBV7-6 to TRBJ2-1; no definite D call. Per germline, CDR1 SGHVS and CDR2 FNYEAQ. This CDR3 is built from 15 residues. Trimming took 2 bases from V and 0 from J, leaving 8 bases between them. The CDR3 loop reads CASSLKRLSYNEQFF. The CDR3 DNA reads TGTGCCAGCAGCTTAAAGAGGCTCTCCTACAATGAGCAGTTCTTC.

This clonotype turned up a few times. This sequence joins TRBV4-1 and TRBJ2-1, with TRBD2 identical over 7 bases. J was trimmed by 5 bases and V by 5 bases; bases with no gene match: 15. In germline, CDR1 is MGHRA, CDR2 YSYEKL. This CDR3 is built from 17 residues. The CDR3 reads CASSWGGSQIGDNEQFF. For the CDR3, the DNA is TGCGCCAGCAGCTGGGGAGGGAGCCAAATCGGGGACAATGAGCAGTTCTTC.

This clonotype was found many times. The chain links TRBV12-3 or TRBV12-4 to TRBJ2-4, with unresolved D. The CDR3 contains 16 residues. Trimming removed 5 bases from V and 8 bases from J, with 22 bases in between. This CDR3 is CASSLLLASTQDIQYF. CDR3 nucleotide sequence: TGTGCCAGCAGTCTCCTACTGGCCTCGACCCAGGACATTCAGTACTTC.

This clonotype was counted many times. The chain uses TRBV9 and TRBJ2-1; D gene uncertain. CDR1 and CDR2 (germline): SGDLS, YYNGEE. V shed 4 bases and J shed 0 bases, with 8 bases lying between them. This CDR3 has 14 residues. For the CDR3, the DNA is TGTGCCAGCAGCCCACTGAGCTCCTACAATGAGCAGTTCTTC. This codes for CASSPLSSYNEQFF. Using reference TRBV9 and TRBJ2-1 for the parts outside the CDR3, the full variable domain is DSGVTQTPKHLITATGQRVTLRCSPRSGDLSVYWYQQSLDQGLQFLIQYYNGEERAKGNILERFSAQQFPDLHSELNLSSLELGDSALYFCASSPLSSYNEQFFGPGTRLTVL.

V is TRBV5-1 and J is TRBJ2-1; tentatively, D is TRBD2 (5 bases). Per germline, CDR1 SGHRS and CDR2 YFSETQ. This CDR3 spans 16 amino acids. The ends were cut back, 4 bases at V and 5 bases at J, with 19 bases in the middle. CDR3 in amino acids: CASSDLARTIHNEQFF. The CDR3 DNA sequence: TGCGCCAGCAGCGATTTAGCGCGAACGATTCACAATGAGCAGTTCTTC.

The V and J genes are TRBV19 and TRBJ2-1; D is ambiguous. The length of the CDR3 is 12 residues. Trimming removed 4 bases at V and 8 bases at J, with 9 bases between. Germline V lookup: CDR1 LNHDA, CDR2 SQIVND (reference sequence). The DNA for the CDR3 is TGTGCCAGTAGTACAGTCGCATATGAGCAGTTCTTC. Translated, it gives CASSTVAYEQFF. The variable domain in full, with the rest retrieved from reference TRBV19 and TRBJ2-1, is DGGITQSPKYLFRKEGQNVTLSCEQNLNHDAMYWYRQDPGQGLRLIYYSQIVNDFQKGDIAEGYSVSREKKESFPLTVTSAQKNPTAFYLCASSTVAYEQFFGPGTRLTVL.

The gene calls are TRBV10-2 and TRBJ1-1; 7 positions agree with TRBD1. Germline V CDR1 and CDR2: WSHSY, SAAADI. This CDR3 has 15 amino acids. The J segment lost 0 bases and the V segment lost 2 bases, leaving 3 bases of the junction unmatched. The CDR3 loop is CASSEGTALNTEAFF. CDR3 nucleotide sequence: TGCGCCAGCAGTGAGGGGACAGCCCTGAACACTGAAGCTTTCTTT.

The rearrangement links TRBV7-7 to TRBJ2-3; 9 positions agree with TRBD1. Looked up from germline, CDR1 is SSHAT and CDR2 is FNYEAQ (reference sequence). This CDR3 contains 17 residues. The junction had 11 bases not matched to a gene; V was cut back by 1 base and J by 6 bases. In nucleotides, the CDR3 is TGTGCCAGCAGCTTAGGTCTGAGGGACAGGGTTTCGGATACGCAGTATTTT. Its translation is CASSLGLRDRVSDTQYF.

The J gene is TRBJ2-7, the V gene TRBV5-1; D might be TRBD1 (5 bases). The germline CDR1 and CDR2 sequences are SGHRS and YFSETQ. The CDR3 spans 15 residues. V gave up 0 bases and J gave up 6 bases, with 16 bases separating them. The CDR3 sequence is CASSLAHRSWGEQYF. DNA of the CDR3: TGCGCCAGCAGCTTGGCCCACAGGTCTTGGGGCGAGCAGTACTTC.

A few counts support this clonotype. This sequence may be a read error, since a much larger clone differs from it by one base. The CDR3 DNA follows: TGTGCCAGCATCCGGACAGGGAACACTGAAGCTTTCTTT. Amino acid sequence: CASIRTGNTEAFF. The chain is built from TRBV2 and TRBJ1-1, with 7 bases that match TRBD1. With V trimmed by 7 bases and J by 1 base, 3 bases remained unmatched. The CDR3 has 13 residues. CDR1 and CDR2 (germline): SNHLY, FYNNEI. The entire variable domain, with the rest obtained from reference TRBV2 and TRBJ1-1, is as follows: EPEVTQTPSHQVTQMGQEVILRCVPISNHLYFYWYRQILGQKVEFLVSFYNNEISEKSEIFDDQFSVERPDGSNFTLKIRSTKLEDSAMYFCASIRTGNTEAFFGQGTRLTVV.

This clonotype was seen only a few times. The rearrangement joins TRBV6-5 to TRBJ2-7, with 9 nucleotides matching TRBD1. Per germline, CDR1 MNHEY and CDR2 SVGAGI. The CDR3 length is 14 residues. The V gene end was trimmed by 4 bases and the J gene end by 3 bases; junction bases not matched to a gene: 4. The CDR3 nucleotides are TGTGCCAGCAGTTGGACAGGGGTCCACTACGAGCAGTACTTC. It codes for CASSWTGVHYEQYF.

This clonotype was detected ten times or more. The chain has TRBV12-3 or TRBV12-4 and TRBJ2-7; the D is unclear. The V and J ends lost 3 bases and 0 bases respectively, with 12 bases between them. The CDR3 extends over 15 amino acids. The CDR3 DNA reads TGTGCCAGCAGTTTGGGAAGGGCGAGCTCCTACGAGCAGTACTTC. Protein: CASSLGRASSYEQYF.

The chain employs TRBV5-1 and TRBJ2-2, with 8 bases that match TRBD1. Germline lookup yields CDR1 SGHRS and CDR2 YFSETQ. The CDR3 length is 15 residues. The junction had 4 bases not matched to a gene; V was cut back by 4 bases and J by 2 bases. The CDR3 here is CASSHPGGNTGELFF. The DNA of the CDR3 is TGCGCCAGCAGCCACCCAGGGGGCAACACCGGGGAGCTGTTTTTT.

This clonotype occurred many times. The CDR3, as DNA: TGTGCCAGCAGCACCGGGGTTAACACTGAAGCTTTCTTT. This sequence encodes CASSTGVNTEAFF. The genes are TRBV12-3 or TRBV12-4 and TRBJ1-1; D ambiguous. The CDR3 is 13 amino acids. Trimming took 6 bases from V and 2 from J, leaving 10 bases between them.

This clonotype occurred a few times. This chain uses TRBV5-1 with TRBJ2-7; 8 nucleotides line up with TRBD2. The CDR3 length is 16 residues. The trim removed 1 base at V and 3 bases at J, leaving 9 bases unmatched. The germline V gene has CDR1 SGHRS and CDR2 YFSETQ. CDR3 DNA sequence: TGCGCCAGCAGCTTGAGGTTAACGGGAGGGCACTACGAGCAGTACTTC. It yields the protein CASSLRLTGGHYEQYF.

This clonotype was seen ten or more times. This chain links TRBV6-4 with TRBJ2-3, with unresolved D. Trimming removed 8 bases at V and 0 bases at J, with 12 bases between. This CDR3 has 14 residues. Germline-derived CDR1 and CDR2 are MRHNA and SNTAGT. CDR3 amino acids: CASSTTLSTDTQYF. In DNA form, the CDR3 reads TGTGCCAGCTCAACAACCCTTAGCACAGATACGCAGTATTTT.

This clonotype showed up many times. This chain joins TRBV6-5 and TRBJ2-5, with D perhaps matching TRBD1 or TRBD2 (5 bases each). The CDR3 spans 16 residues. Germline-derived CDR1 and CDR2 are MNHEY and SVGAGI. Trimming shortened V by 2 bases and J by 9 bases, and 22 bases separated the two germline ends. DNA for the CDR3: TGTGCCAGCAGTTACCCGCAGGGACCCGTTGGGGTGTCCCAGTACTTC. It is translated as CASSYPQGPVGVSQYF.

This clonotype was seen many times. This chain uses TRBV10-3 with TRBJ2-7; D might be TRBD1 or TRBD2, each matching 5 bases. This CDR3 has 14 residues. Trimming took 6 bases from V and 3 from J, leaving 15 bases between them. CDR1 is ENHRY and CDR2 is SYGVKD in the germline V gene. The CDR3 region has the DNA TGTGCCATCAGGAGGGGTCAGGGTATCTACGAGCAGTACTTC. It specifies CAIRRGQGIYEQYF.

This clonotype came up many times. V usage is TRBV28 and J usage is TRBJ2-5; D not certain. Germline CDR1 and CDR2: MDHEN and SYDVKM. The CDR3 has 13 amino acids. V dropped 2 bases and J dropped 3 bases, with 7 bases sitting between them. The CDR3 bases are TGTGCCAGCAGTTTAGGGCAGAAAGAGACCCAGTACTTC. This encodes CASSLGQKETQYF.

This clonotype showed up just a few times. The chain links TRBV24-1 to TRBJ2-1; D gene uncertain. The V end was cut by 10 bases, the J end by 4 bases, with 10 bases between. The CDR3 has 12 residues. Germline CDR1 KGHDR, CDR2 SFDVKD. DNA of the CDR3: TGTGCCACAGCAGATCCGTACAATGAGCAGTTCTTC. This gives the protein CATADPYNEQFF.

The V and J genes are TRBV9 and TRBJ2-7; 14 nucleotides agree with TRBD2. The V gene end was trimmed by 3 bases and the J gene end by 6 bases; junction bases not matched to a gene: 5. Germline V lookup: CDR1 SGDLS, CDR2 YYNGEE. The CDR3 consists of 15 residues. The CDR3 nucleotides read TGTGCCAGCAGCGACGGGACTAGCGGGAGAGGCGAGCAGTACTTC. Its protein product is CASSDGTSGRGEQYF.

This sequence joins TRBV7-6 and TRBJ2-7, with D hard to call. The CDR3 has 13 residues. Germline V gene sequence: CDR1 SGHVS, CDR2 FNYEAQ. Deletions cut 1 base from V and 4 bases from J, with 8 bases between. CDR3 residues: CASSLESRYEQYF. The CDR3 bases are TGTGCCAGCAGCTTAGAATCTAGGTACGAGCAGTACTTC. Together with reference TRBV7-6 and TRBJ2-7, the CDR3 gives the full variable domain: GAGVSQSPRYKVTKRGQDVALRCDPISGHVSLYWYRQALGQGPEFLTYFNYEAQQDKSGLPNDRFSAERPEGSISTLTIQRTEQRDSAMYRCASSLESRYEQYFGPGTRLTVT.

The genes are TRBV7-9 and TRBJ2-3, with 8 bases identical to TRBD2. The J segment lost 7 bases and the V segment lost 5 bases, leaving 14 bases of the junction unmatched. Per the germline V gene, CDR1 is SEHNR and CDR2 is FQNEAQ (reference sequence). This CDR3 comprises 16 residues. The CDR3 loop reads CASSRSFLAGPYTQYF. CDR3 DNA sequence: TGTGCCAGCAGCCGATCGTTCCTAGCGGGCCCATATACGCAGTATTTT.

There are a few counts of this clonotype. The chain joins TRBV19 to TRBJ1-3; possibly TRBD1 for D (5 bases). This CDR3 region has 14 residues. From germline, CDR1 is LNHDA and CDR2 SQIVND (reference sequence). V lost 8 bases and J 4 bases, leaving 15 bases between the germline ends. Written as DNA, the CDR3 is TGTGCCAGTCTCCGGGACCGTCTGGGAAACACCATATATTTT. It yields the protein CASLRDRLGNTIYF.

There are a few counts of this clonotype. The chain carries TRBV5-1 and TRBJ2-5, with 11 bases that match TRBD1. Germline trimming cut 4 bases from V and 5 bases from J; bases unmatched to any gene: 10. The CDR3 loop spans 16 amino acids. Germline assignment: CDR1 SGHRS and CDR2 YFSETQ. CDR3 coding DNA: TGCGCCAGCAGCCCCGGGACAGGGGGTGCGGACGAGACCCAGTACTTC. This gives the protein CASSPGTGGADETQYF.

This chain connects TRBV4-1 to TRBJ2-1; 7 nucleotides match TRBD2. The CDR3 runs to 15 residues. Germline V gene lookup returns CDR1 MGHRA and CDR2 YSYEKL. The V and J ends lost 3 bases and 7 bases, in that order; junction bases with no gene match: 9. CDR3 nucleotides: TGCGCCAGCAGCCAGTTGGGCGGGAGAGTTAATGAGCAGTTCTTC. Translation: CASSQLGGRVNEQFF.